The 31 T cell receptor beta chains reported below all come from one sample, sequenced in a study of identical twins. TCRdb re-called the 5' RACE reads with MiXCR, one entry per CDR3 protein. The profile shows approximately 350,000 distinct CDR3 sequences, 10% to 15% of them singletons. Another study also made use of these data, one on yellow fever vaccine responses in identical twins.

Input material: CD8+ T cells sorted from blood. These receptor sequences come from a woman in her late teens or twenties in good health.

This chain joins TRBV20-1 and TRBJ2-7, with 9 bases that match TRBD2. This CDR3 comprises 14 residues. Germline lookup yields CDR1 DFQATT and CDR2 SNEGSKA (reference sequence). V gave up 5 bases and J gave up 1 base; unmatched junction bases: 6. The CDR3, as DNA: TGCAGTGCTCACACTAGCGGGCCTTCCTACGAGCAGTACGTC. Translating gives CSAHTSGPSYEQYV.

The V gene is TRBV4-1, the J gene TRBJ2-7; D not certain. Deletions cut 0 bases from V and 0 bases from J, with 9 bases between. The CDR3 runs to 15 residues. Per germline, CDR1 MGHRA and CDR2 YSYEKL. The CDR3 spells CASSQDWGSSYEQYV. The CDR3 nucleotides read TGCGCCAGCAGCCAAGATTGGGGTTCCTCCTACGAGCAGTACGTC.

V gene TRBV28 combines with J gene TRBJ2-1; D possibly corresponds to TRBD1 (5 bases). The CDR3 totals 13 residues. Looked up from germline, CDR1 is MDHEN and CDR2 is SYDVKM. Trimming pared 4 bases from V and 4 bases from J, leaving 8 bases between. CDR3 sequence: CASSWGKYNEQFF. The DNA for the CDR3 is TGTGCCAGCAGTTGGGGCAAGTACAATGAGCAGTTCTTC.

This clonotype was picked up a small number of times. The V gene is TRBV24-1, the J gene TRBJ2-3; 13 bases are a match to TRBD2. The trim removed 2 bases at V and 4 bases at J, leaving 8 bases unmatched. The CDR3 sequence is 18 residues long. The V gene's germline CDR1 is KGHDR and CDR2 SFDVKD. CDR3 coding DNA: TGTGCCACCAGTGATTATTTAGGGACTAGCGGGAATGCAGATACGCAGTATTTT. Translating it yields CATSDYLGTSGNADTQYF.

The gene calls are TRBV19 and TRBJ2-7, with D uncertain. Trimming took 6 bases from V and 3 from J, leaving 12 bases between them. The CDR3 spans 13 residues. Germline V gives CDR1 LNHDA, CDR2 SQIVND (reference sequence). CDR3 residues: CASSHRAVYEQYF. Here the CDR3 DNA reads TGTGCCAGTAGCCATAGGGCTGTCTACGAGCAGTACTTC.

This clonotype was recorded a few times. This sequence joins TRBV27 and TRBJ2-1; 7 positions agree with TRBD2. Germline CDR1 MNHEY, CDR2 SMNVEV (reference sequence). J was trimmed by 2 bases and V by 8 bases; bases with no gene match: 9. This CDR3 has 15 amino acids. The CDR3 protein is CASGRGEAAYNEQFF. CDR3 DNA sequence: TGTGCCAGCGGCCGGGGGGAAGCAGCCTACAATGAGCAGTTCTTC.

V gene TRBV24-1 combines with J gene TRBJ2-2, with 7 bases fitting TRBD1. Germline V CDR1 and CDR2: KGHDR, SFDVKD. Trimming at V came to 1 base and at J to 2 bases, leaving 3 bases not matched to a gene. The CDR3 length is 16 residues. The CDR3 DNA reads TGTGCCACCAGTGATTTTGGGGACAGTAACACCGGGGAGCTGTTTTTT. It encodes CATSDFGDSNTGELFF.

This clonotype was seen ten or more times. The CDR3 sequence: CAISDGGLAGPYEQYF. CDR3 nucleotide sequence: TGTGCCATCAGTGATGGGGGACTAGCGGGACCCTACGAGCAGTACTTC. The chain carries TRBV10-3 and TRBJ2-7; 13 nucleotides agree with TRBD2. The V and J ends lost 3 bases and 2 bases, in that order; junction bases with no gene match: 4. Germline assignment: CDR1 ENHRY and CDR2 SYGVKD. The CDR3 sequence is 16 residues long.

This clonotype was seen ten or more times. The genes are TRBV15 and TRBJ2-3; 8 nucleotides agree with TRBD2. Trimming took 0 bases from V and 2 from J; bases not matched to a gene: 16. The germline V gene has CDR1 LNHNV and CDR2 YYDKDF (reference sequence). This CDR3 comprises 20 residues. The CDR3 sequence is CATSREGVLPWRGVTDTQYF. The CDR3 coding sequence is TGTGCCACCAGCAGAGAGGGGGTACTACCCTGGCGGGGGGTCACAGATACGCAGTATTTT. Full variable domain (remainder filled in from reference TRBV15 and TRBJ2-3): DAMVIQNPRYQVTQFGKPVTLSCSQTLNHNVMYWYQQKSSQAPKLLFHYYDKDFNNEADTPDNFQSRRPNTSFCFLDIRSPGLGDTAMYLCATSREGVLPWRGVTDTQYFGPGTRLTVL.

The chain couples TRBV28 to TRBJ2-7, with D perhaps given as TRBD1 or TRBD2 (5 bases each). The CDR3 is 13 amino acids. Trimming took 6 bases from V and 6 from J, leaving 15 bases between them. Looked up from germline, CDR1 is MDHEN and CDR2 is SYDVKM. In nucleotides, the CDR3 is TGTGCCAGCAGCCCCCTTGGGGACGGCGAGCAGTACGTC. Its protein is CASSPLGDGEQYV.

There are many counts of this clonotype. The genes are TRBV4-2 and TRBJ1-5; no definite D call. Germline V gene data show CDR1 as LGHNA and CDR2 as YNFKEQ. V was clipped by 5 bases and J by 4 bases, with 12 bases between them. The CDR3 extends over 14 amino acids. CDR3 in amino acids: CASSEDLHNQPQHF. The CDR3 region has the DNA TGTGCCAGCAGCGAGGACCTCCATAATCAGCCCCAGCATTTT.

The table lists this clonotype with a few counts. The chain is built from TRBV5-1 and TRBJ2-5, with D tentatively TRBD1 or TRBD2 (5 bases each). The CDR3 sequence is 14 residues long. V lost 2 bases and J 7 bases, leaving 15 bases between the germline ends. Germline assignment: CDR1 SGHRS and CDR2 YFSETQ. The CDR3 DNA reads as TGCGCCAGCAGCTTCGGCAGGGCCCGGGGGACCCAGTACTTC. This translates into CASSFGRARGTQYF.

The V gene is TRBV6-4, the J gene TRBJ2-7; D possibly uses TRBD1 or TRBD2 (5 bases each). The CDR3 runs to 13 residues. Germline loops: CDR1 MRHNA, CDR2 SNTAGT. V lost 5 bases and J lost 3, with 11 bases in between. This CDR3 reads CASSRDENYEQYF. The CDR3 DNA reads TGTGCCAGCAGTAGGGACGAAAACTACGAGCAGTACTTC.

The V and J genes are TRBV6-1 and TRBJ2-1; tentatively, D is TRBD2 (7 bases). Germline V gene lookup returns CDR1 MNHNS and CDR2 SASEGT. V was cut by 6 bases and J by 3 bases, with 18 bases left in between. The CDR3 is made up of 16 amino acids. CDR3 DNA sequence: TGTGCCAGCAGCCCGCTCGGGGGCGGGAGCTACAATGAGCAGTTCTTC. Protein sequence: CASSPLGGGSYNEQFF.

The CDR3: CASSQRTSGQETQYF. The CDR3 DNA reads as TGCGCCAGCAGCCAACGGACTAGCGGCCAAGAGACCCAGTACTTC. The chain is built from TRBV4-1 and TRBJ2-5; 10 bases are shared with TRBD2. Germline assignment: CDR1 MGHRA and CDR2 YSYEKL. Unmatched junction bases numbered 1, after V lost 2 bases and J lost 1 base. The CDR3 sequence is 15 residues long.

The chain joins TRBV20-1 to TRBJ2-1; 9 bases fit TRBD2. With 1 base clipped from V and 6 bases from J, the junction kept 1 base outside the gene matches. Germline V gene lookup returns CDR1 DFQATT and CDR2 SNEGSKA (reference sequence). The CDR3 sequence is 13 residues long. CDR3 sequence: CSARGGRANEQFF. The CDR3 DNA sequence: TGCAGTGCTAGAGGCGGGAGGGCCAATGAGCAGTTCTTC.

CDR3 DNA sequence: TGTGCCAGCAGTGACAGGGTCACAGATACGCAGTATTTT. Amino acids: CASSDRVTDTQYF. The gene calls are TRBV6-4 and TRBJ2-3; no reliable D call. Between the trimmed V and J ends, which lost 2 bases and 2 bases, there was a span of 5 bases. This CDR3 contains 13 residues. Germline CDR1 reads MRHNA; CDR2 reads SNTAGT.

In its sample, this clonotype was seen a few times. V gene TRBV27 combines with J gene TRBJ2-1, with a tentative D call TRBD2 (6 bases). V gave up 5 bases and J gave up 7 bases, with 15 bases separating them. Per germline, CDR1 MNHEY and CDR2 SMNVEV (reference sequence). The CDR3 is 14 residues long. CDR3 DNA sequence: TGTGCCAGCAGTCCCCAGGGACTGAGGAATGAGCAGTTCTTC. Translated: CASSPQGLRNEQFF.

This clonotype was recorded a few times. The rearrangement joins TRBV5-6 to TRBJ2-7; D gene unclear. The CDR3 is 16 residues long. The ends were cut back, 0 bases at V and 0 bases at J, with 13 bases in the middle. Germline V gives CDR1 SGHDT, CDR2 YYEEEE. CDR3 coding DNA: TGTGCCAGCAGCTTGGACAGAAGTCGCAACTCCTACGAGCAGTACTTC. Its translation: CASSLDRSRNSYEQYF.

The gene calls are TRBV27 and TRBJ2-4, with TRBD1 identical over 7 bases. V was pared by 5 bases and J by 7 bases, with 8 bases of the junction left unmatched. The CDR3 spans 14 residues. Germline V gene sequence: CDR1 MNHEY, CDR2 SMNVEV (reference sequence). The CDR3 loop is CASSPPGGWNIQYF. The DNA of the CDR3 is TGTGCCAGCAGTCCCCCAGGGGGATGGAACATTCAGTACTTC.

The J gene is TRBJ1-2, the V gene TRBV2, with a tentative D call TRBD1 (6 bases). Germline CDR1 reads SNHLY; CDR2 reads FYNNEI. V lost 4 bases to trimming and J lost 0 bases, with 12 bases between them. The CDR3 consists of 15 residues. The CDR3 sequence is CASSVGGSPNYGYTF. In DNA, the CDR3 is TGTGCCAGCAGTGTGGGGGGCAGCCCTAACTATGGCTACACCTTC. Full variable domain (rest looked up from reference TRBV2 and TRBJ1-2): EPEVTQTPSHQVTQMGQEVILRCVPISNHLYFYWYRQILGQKVEFLVSFYNNEISEKSEIFDDQFSVERPDGSNFTLKIRSTKLEDSAMYFCASSVGGSPNYGYTFGSGTRLTVV.

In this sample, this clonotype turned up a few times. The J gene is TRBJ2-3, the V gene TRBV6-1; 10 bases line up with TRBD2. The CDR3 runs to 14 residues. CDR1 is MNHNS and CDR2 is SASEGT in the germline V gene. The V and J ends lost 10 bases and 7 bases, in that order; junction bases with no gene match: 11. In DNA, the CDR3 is TGTGCCACCAAACAGCGGGGGGGCACCCATACGCAGTATTTT. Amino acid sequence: CATKQRGGTHTQYF.

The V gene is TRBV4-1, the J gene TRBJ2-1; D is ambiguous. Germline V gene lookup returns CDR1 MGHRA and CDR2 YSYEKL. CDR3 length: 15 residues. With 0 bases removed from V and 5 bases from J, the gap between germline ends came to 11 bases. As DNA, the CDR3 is TGCGCCAGCAGCCAAGATTTGGGCGGCAACAATGAGCAGTTCTTC. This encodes CASSQDLGGNNEQFF.

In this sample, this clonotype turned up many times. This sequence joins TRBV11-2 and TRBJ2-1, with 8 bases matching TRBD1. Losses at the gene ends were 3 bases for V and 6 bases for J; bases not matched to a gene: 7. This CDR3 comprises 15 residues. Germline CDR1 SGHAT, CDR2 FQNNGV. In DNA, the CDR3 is TGTGCCAGCAGCTTTCGAGGACAGGGAAGCAATGAGCAGTTCTTC. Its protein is CASSFRGQGSNEQFF.

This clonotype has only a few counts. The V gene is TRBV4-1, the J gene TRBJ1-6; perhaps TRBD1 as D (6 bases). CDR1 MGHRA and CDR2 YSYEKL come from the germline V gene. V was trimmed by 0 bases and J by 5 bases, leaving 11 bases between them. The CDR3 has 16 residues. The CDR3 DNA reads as TGCGCCAGCAGCCAAGATTTCGCAGGGGATAATTCACCCCTCCACTTT. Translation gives CASSQDFAGDNSPLHF.

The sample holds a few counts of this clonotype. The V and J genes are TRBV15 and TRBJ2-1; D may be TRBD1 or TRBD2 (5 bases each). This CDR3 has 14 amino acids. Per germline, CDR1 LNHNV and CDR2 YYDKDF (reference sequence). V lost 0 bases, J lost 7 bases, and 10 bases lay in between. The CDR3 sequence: CATSRDVGVNEQFF. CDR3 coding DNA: TGTGCCACCAGCAGAGATGTGGGGGTTAATGAGCAGTTCTTC.

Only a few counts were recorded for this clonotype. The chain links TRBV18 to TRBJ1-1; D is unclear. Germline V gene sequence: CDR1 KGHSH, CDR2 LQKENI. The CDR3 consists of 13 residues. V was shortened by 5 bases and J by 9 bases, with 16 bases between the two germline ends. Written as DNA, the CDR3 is TGTGCCAGCTCAGGTGTCGTCGGGGATCAAGCTTTCTTT. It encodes CASSGVVGDQAFF.

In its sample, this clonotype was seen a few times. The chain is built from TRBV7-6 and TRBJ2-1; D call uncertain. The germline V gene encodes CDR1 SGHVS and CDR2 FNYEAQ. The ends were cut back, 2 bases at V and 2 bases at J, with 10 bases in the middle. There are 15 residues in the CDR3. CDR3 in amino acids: CASSLNGSPYNEQFF. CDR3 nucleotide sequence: TGTGCCAGCAGCTTAAATGGATCCCCCTACAATGAGCAGTTCTTC. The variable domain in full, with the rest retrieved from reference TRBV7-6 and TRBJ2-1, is GAGVSQSPRYKVTKRGQDVALRCDPISGHVSLYWYRQALGQGPEFLTYFNYEAQQDKSGLPNDRFSAERPEGSISTLTIQRTEQRDSAMYRCASSLNGSPYNEQFFGPGTRLTVL.

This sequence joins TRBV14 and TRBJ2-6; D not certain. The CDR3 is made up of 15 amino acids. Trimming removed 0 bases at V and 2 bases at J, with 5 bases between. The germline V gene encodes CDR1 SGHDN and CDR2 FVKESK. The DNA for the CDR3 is TGTGCCAGCAGCCAAGAGGAGACTGGGGCCAACGTCCTGACTTTC. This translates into CASSQEETGANVLTF.

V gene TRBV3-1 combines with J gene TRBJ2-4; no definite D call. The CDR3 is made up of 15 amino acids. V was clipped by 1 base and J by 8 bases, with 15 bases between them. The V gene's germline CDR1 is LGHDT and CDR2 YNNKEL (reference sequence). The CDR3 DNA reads TGTGCCAGCAGCCAAGGGATGCTGCCCCGGGACATTCAGTACTTC. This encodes CASSQGMLPRDIQYF.

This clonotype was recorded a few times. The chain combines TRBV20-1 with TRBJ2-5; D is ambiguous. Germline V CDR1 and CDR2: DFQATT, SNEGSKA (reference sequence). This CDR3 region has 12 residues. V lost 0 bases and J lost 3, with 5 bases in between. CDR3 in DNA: TGCAGTGCTAGAGAGTCAGAAGAGACCCAGTACTTC. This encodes CSARESEETQYF.